These 11 T cell receptor beta chains originate from one sample sequenced in a study of T cells in Graves' hyperthyroidism and ophthalmopathy. RNA transcripts provided the source from which TCR beta CDR3 regions were amplified. First-round RT-PCR of the TCR CDR3 relied on the HTBI primer set. Via MiXCR, TCRdb re-called the multiplex PCR reads, giving one row per CDR3 protein. The sample lists 500,000 to 550,000 distinct CDR3 sequences, around 20% occurring once. Input material: blood. Every receptor here comes from a man younger than 30 with Graves' hyperthyroidism.

This clonotype was found many times. This chain uses TRBV30 with TRBJ1-1; D is unresolved. Trimming took off 3 bases at V and 1 base at J, with 9 bases between the two ends. Looked up from germline, CDR1 is GTSNPN and CDR2 is SVGIG (reference sequence). There are 13 residues in the CDR3. The CDR3 DNA is TGTGCCTGGAGGGAGAGTTGGAACACTGAAGCTTTCTTT. This translates into CAWRESWNTEAFF.

This clonotype was seen many times. This chain joins TRBV6-1 and TRBJ1-3; possibly TRBD1 for D (5 bases). CDR1 and CDR2 from the germline V gene are MNHNS and SASEGT. Trimming pared 5 bases from V and 3 bases from J, leaving 11 bases between. The CDR3 runs 14 residues. The CDR3 sequence is CASSPIQGGNTIYF. CDR3 sequence (DNA): TGTGCCAGCAGTCCGATTCAGGGTGGAAACACCATATATTTT.

This clonotype was picked up many times. The CDR3 reads CASSPGTLKFADTGELFF. The CDR3 bases are TGTGCCAGCAGCCCCGGGACACTAAAGTTCGCGGACACCGGGGAGCTGTTTTTT. The chain joins TRBV12-3 or TRBV12-4 to TRBJ2-2; the D gene is possibly TRBD1 (6 bases). V lost 6 bases and J lost 3, with 23 bases in between. This CDR3 has 18 residues.

There are many counts of this clonotype. This chain uses TRBV28 with TRBJ1-2; D is unclear. The germline V and J ends were trimmed by 2 bases and 7 bases, with 8 bases remaining between them. The CDR3 loop spans 12 amino acids. CDR1 is MDHEN, CDR2 SYDVKM, per germline. The chain's CDR3 is CASSLGGIGYTF. The CDR3 DNA reads as TGTGCCAGCAGTTTAGGAGGGATTGGCTACACCTTC.

This clonotype came up many times. The chain combines TRBV3-1 with TRBJ2-5, with D tentatively TRBD2 (6 bases). Trimming pared 2 bases from V and 1 base from J, leaving 14 bases between. The CDR3 sequence is 16 residues long. The germline CDR1 and CDR2 sequences are LGHDT and YNNKEL (reference sequence). The CDR3 loop is CASSQPPTRGQETQYF. DNA for the CDR3: TGTGCCAGCAGCCAACCCCCGACTAGAGGCCAAGAGACCCAGTACTTC.

The rearrangement uses TRBV28 and TRBJ1-1, with unresolved D. From germline, CDR1 is MDHEN and CDR2 SYDVKM. The CDR3 spans 13 residues. Trimming took off 6 bases at V and 6 bases at J, with 14 bases between the two ends. CDR3 DNA: TGTGCCAGCAGACCGGGCCCATACTCTGAAGCTTTCTTT. Translated: CASRPGPYSEAFF. The variable domain in full, with the rest retrieved from reference TRBV28 and TRBJ1-1, is DVKVTQSSRYLVKRTGEKVFLECVQDMDHENMFWYRQDPGLGLRLIYFSYDVKMKEKGDIPEGYSVSREKKERFSLILESASTNQTSMYLCASRPGPYSEAFFGQGTRLTVV.

Worth noting for this clonotype: This may be a read error: a much more frequent sequence differs by one nucleotide. The CDR3 nucleotides are TGTGCCAGCAGCTTTTACCCGGATTGGGCAAGGAAGACTGGAGCTTTCTTT. It specifies CASSFYPDWARKTGAFF. The V and J genes are TRBV11-2 and TRBJ1-1; D unresolved. The CDR3 runs 17 residues. Germline V gene sequence: CDR1 SGHAT, CDR2 FQNNGV.

The chain employs TRBV6-2 or TRBV6-3 and TRBJ1-2; D possibly corresponds to TRBD1 (6 bases). CDR1 MNHEY and CDR2 SVGEGT come from the germline V gene. V lost 7 bases, J lost 8 bases, and 17 bases lay in between. This CDR3 region has 13 residues. The CDR3 nucleotides read TGTGCCAGCAACAGCCGGGACATTGAAGGCTACACCTTC. Translated, it gives CASNSRDIEGYTF.

This clonotype was recorded at least ten times. V and J are TRBV20-1 and TRBJ2-7; tentatively, D is TRBD1 (5 bases). CDR1 and CDR2 from the germline V gene are DFQATT and SNEGSKA (reference sequence). CDR3 length: 13 amino acids. V dropped 1 base and J dropped 1 base, with 8 bases sitting between them. CDR3 in DNA: TGCAGTGCTAGAGGGACACCTTCCTACGAGCAGTACTTC. Amino acid sequence: CSARGTPSYEQYF.

The chain is built from TRBV20-1 and TRBJ2-5; D uncertain. Germline-derived CDR1 and CDR2 are DFQATT and SNEGSKA (reference sequence). Trimming removed 1 base at V and 5 bases at J, with 11 bases between. This CDR3 has 13 amino acids. The CDR3 region is CSARGQPGETQYF. Here the CDR3 DNA reads TGCAGTGCTAGAGGTCAGCCGGGCGAGACCCAGTACTTC.

This clonotype was observed many times. The gene calls are TRBV11-2 and TRBJ1-5; D may be TRBD1 (6 bases). From germline, CDR1 is SGHAT and CDR2 FQNNGV. V was cut by 5 bases and J by 2 bases, with 22 bases left in between. The CDR3 covers 18 residues. The CDR3 DNA sequence: TGTGCCAGCAGCCCGACGGGGGGCTGGAACGTCGGCAATCAGCCCCAGCATTTT. Translated: CASSPTGGWNVGNQPQHF.